A single sample is the source of the 3 T cell receptor beta chains below, sequenced in a study of cytomegalovirus exposure and HLA in healthy donors. In the PCR, 60 Vbeta and 13 Jbeta primers were used. Data came from immunoSEQ multiplex PCR; TCRdb stores just in-frame clones and leaves some out. The table lists around 94,000 clones, around four fifths of them singletons, with roughly 5% in the top ten. The sequencing input was PBMCs. The receptors were sampled from a woman in her forties in good health and CMV-seronegative.

This clone has only a few counts. This chain links TRBV5-6 with TRBJ1-4; D uncertain. The CDR3 is 11 residues long. Germline CDR1 SGHDT, CDR2 YYEEEE. V lost 4 bases, J lost 8 bases, and 6 bases lay in between. CDR3 residues: CASSRREKLFF. The CDR3 DNA reads as TGTGCCAGCAGCCGGCGGGAAAAACTGTTTTTT.

V gene TRBV6-4 combines with J gene TRBJ1-2; the match to TRBD1 covers 10 bases. With 0 bases clipped from V and 1 base from J, the junction kept 5 bases outside the gene matches. The germline V gene encodes CDR1 MRHNA and CDR2 SNTAGT. The CDR3 has 17 residues. CDR3 nucleotide sequence: TGTGCCAGCAGTGACTCGAGGACAGGGGGTTATAACTATGGCTACACCTTC. This gives the protein CASSDSRTGGYNYGYTF.

The gene calls are TRBV30 and TRBJ1-1; no clear D gene. V was clipped by 2 bases and J by 7 bases, with 8 bases between them. Germline CDR1 and CDR2: GTSNPN and SVGIG (reference sequence). CDR3 size: 11 residues. In DNA form, the CDR3 reads TGTGCCTGGAGTCGGGGTAGTGAAGCTTTCTTT. Its protein product is CAWSRGSEAFF.